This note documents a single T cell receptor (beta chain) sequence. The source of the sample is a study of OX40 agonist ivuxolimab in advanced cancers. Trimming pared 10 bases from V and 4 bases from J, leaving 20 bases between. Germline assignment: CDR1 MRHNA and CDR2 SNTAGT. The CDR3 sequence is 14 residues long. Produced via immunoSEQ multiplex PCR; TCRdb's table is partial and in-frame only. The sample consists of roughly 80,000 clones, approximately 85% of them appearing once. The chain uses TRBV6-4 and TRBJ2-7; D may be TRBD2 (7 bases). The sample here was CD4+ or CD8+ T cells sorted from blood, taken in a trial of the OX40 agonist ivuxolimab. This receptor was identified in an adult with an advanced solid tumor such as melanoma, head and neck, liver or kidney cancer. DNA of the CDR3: TGTGCCAAGGGGGGGAGGGTAAAGTGGTACGAGCAGTACTTC. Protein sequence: CAKGGRVKWYEQYF.